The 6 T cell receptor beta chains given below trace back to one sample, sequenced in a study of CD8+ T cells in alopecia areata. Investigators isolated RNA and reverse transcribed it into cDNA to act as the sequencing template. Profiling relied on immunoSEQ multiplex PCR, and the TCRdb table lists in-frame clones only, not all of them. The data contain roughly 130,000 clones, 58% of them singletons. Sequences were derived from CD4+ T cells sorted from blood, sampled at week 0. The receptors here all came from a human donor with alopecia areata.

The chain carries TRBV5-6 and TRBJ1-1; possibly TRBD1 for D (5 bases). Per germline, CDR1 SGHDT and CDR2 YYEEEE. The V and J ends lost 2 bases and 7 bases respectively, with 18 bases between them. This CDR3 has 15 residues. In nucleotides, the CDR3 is TGTGCCAGCAGCTTCGTTCGGGGCAGGCGTAATGAAGCTTTCTTT. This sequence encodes CASSFVRGRRNEAFF.

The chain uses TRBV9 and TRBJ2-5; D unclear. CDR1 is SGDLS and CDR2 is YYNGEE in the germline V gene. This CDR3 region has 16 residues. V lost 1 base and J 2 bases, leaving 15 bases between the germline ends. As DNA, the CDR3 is TGTGCCAGCAGCGTAAGTCCCCAGCAGGCTCAAGAGACCCAGTACTTC. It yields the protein CASSVSPQQAQETQYF.

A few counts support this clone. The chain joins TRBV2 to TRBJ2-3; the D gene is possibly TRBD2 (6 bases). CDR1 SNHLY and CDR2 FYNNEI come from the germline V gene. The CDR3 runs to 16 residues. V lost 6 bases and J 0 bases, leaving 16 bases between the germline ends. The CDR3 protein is CASRPPGDTSTDTQYF. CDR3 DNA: TGTGCCAGCAGACCGCCGGGAGACACTAGCACAGATACGCAGTATTTT. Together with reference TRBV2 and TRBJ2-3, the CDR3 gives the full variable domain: EPEVTQTPSHQVTQMGQEVILRCVPISNHLYFYWYRQILGQKVEFLVSFYNNEISEKSEIFDDQFSVERPDGSNFTLKIRSTKLEDSAMYFCASRPPGDTSTDTQYFGPGTRLTVL.

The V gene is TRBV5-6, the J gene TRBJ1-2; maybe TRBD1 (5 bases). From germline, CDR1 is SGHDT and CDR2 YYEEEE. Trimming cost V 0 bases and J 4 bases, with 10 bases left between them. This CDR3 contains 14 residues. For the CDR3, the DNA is TGTGCCAGCAGCTTGGCCCAGGGAAGCTATGGCTACACCTTC. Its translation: CASSLAQGSYGYTF.

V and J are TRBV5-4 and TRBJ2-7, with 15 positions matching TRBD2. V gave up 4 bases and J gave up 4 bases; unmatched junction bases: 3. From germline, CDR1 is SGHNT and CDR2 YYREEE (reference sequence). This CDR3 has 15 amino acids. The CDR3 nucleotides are TGTGCCAGCAGCCCAGGACTAGCGGGAGGGTACGAGCAGTACTTC. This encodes CASSPGLAGGYEQYF.

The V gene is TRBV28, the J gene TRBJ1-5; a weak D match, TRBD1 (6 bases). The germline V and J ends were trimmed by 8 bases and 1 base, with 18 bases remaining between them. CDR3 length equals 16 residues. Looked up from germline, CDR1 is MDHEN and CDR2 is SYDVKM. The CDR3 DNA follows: TGTGCCAGCTCTCGGAAAGGCGGGACAAGCAATCAGCCCCAGCATTTT. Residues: CASSRKGGTSNQPQHF.